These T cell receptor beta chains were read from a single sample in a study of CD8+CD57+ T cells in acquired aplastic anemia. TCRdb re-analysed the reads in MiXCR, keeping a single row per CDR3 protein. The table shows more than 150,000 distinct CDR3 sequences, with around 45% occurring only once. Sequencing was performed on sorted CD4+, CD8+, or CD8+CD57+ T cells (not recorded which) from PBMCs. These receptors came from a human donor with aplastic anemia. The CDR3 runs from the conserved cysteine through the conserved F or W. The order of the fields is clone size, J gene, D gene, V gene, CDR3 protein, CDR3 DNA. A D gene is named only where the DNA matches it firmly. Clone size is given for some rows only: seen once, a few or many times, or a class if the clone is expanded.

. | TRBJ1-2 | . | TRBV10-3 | CAIRTGTYGYTF | TGTGCCATCAGGACAGGAACCTATGGCTACACCTTC
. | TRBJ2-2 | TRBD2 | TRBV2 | CARAGLAGELFF | TGTGCCAGAGCGGGACTAGCGGGGGAGCTGTTTTTT
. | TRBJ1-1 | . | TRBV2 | CASRPGRTEEAFF | TGTGCCAGCAGGCCGGGGCGAACCGAAGAAGCTTTCTTT
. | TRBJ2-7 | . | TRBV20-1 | CSARGDVTVYEQYF | TGCAGTGCTAGAGGGGACGTTACCGTCTACGAGCAGTACTTC
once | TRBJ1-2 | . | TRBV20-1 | CSARNLNGYTF | TGCAGTGCTAGGAACCTTAATGGCTACACCTTC
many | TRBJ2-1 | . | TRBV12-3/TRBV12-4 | CASSRYTQGANEQFF | TGTGCCAGCAGTCGATATACCCAGGGTGCCAATGAGCAGTTCTTC
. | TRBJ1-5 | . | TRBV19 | CASTPQGNQPQHF | TGTGCCAGTACCCCACAGGGTAATCAGCCCCAGCATTTT
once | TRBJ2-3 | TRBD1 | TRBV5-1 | CASSHGQGGDTQYF | TGCGCCAGCAGCCACGGACAGGGGGGTGATACGCAGTATTTT
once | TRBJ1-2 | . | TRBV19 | CASSIFRGYTF | TGTGCCAGTAGTATCTTTCGTGGCTACACCTTC
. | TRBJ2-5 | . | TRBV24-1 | CATSDSGAGLRETQYF | TGTGCCACCAGTGATTCCGGGGCGGGGCTAAGGGAGACCCAGTACTTC
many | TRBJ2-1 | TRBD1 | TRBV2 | CASKHIRDREHNEQFF | TGTGCCAGCAAACACATCCGGGACAGGGAACACAATGAGCAGTTCTTC
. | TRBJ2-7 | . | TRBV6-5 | CASSYSGPYEQYF | TGTGCCAGCAGTTACTCGGGACCCTACGAGCAGTACTTC
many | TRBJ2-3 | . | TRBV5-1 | CASSLAVQAWDTQYF | TGCGCCAGCAGCTTGGCCGTGCAGGCATGGGATACGCAGTATTTT
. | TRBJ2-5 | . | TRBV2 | CASSERRETQYF | TGTGCCAGCAGTGAGCGGCGGGAGACCCAGTACTTC
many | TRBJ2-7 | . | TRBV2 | CASRQASEQYF | TGTGCCAGCAGACAGGCCTCCGAGCAGTACTTC
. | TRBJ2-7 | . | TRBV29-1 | CSVEGQDYEQYF | TGCAGCGTTGAGGGGCAGGACTACGAGCAGTACTTC
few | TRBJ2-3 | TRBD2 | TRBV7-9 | CASSTRDYTDTQYF | TGTGCCAGCAGCACCCGGGACTACACAGATACGCAGTATTTT
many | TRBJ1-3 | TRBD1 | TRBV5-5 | CASTPEGQGRNTIYF | TGTGCCAGCACCCCGGAGGGACAGGGGAGAAACACCATATATTTT
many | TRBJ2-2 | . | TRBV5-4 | CASSRAYGTGELFF | TGTGCCAGCAGCCGAGCCTATGGCACCGGGGAGCTGTTTTTT
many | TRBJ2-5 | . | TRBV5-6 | CASSLGTAQETQYF | TGTGCCAGCAGCTTGGGGACAGCCCAAGAGACCCAGTACTTC
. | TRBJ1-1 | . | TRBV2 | CASSGWGGREAFF | TGTGCCAGCAGTGGTTGGGGGGGTAGGGAAGCTTTCTTT
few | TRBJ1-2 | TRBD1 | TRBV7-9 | CASSLAGQGLYGYTF | TGTGCCAGCAGCTTAGCCGGACAGGGTCTCTATGGCTACACCTTC
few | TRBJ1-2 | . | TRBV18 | CASSTGLESGYTF | TGTGCCAGCTCAACGGGCCTAGAGAGTGGCTACACCTTC
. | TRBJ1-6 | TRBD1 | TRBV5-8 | CASRDRGESPLHF | TGTGCCAGCAGAGACAGGGGTGAATCACCCCTCCACTTT
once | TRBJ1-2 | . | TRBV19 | CASTTIGRGAGYTF | TGTGCCAGTACTACAATTGGGAGGGGCGCGGGGTACACCTTC
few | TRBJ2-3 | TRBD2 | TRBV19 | CASSNMGLAGDTQYF | TGTGCCAGTAGTAATATGGGACTAGCGGGAGATACGCAGTATTTT
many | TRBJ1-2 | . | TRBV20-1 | CSARGVDYGYTF | TGCAGTGCTAGGGGGGTTGACTATGGCTACACCTTC
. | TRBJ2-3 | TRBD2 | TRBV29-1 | CSVEKRLAGAGDTQYF | TGCAGCGTTGAAAAGCGACTAGCGGGAGCGGGAGATACGCAGTATTTT
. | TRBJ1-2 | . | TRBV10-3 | CAISPDTNYGYTF | TGTGCCATCAGCCCAGACACGAACTATGGCTACACCTTC
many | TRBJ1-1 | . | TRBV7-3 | CASSLVGVNRWNTEAFF | TGTGCCAGCAGCTTAGTCGGCGTCAACAGATGGAACACTGAAGCTTTCTTT
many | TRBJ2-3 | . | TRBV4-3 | CASSQVSASTDTQYF | TGCGCCAGCAGCCAAGTTTCAGCTAGCACAGATACGCAGTATTTT
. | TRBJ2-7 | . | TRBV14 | CASRGGPYEQYF | TGTGCCAGCAGGGGCGGTCCCTACGAGCAGTACTTC
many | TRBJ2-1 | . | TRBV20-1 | CSARRGSPYNEQFF | TGCAGTGCGAGACGGGGGAGTCCGTACAATGAGCAGTTCTTC
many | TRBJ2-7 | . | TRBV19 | CASSRPSPGRTSYEQYF | TGTGCCAGTAGTCGACCCTCTCCGGGACGCACTTCTTACGAGCAGTACTTC
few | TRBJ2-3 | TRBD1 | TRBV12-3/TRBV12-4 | CASRGQAPGTQYF | TGTGCCAGCAGGGGACAGGCCCCCGGTACGCAGTATTTT
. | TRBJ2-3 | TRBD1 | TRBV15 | CATSGGQESTDTQYF | TGTGCCACCAGCGGGGGACAGGAAAGCACAGATACGCAGTATTTT
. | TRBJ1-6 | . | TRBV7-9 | CASSSDRNSPLHF | TGTGCCAGCAGCTCGGACAGAAATTCACCCCTCCACTTT
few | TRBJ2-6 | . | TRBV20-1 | CSATPVGANVLTF | TGCAGTGCTACTCCCGTGGGGGCCAACGTCCTGACTTTC
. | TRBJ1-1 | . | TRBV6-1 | CAAGAGTEAFF | TGTGCGGCGGGCGCGGGCACTGAAGCTTTCTTT
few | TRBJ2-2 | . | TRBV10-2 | CASSRDPRGTGELFF | TGCGCCAGCAGCAGGGACCCCCGAGGGACCGGGGAGCTGTTTTTT
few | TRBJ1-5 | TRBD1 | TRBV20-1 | CSAAGTGNQPQHF | TGCAGTGCAGCCGGGACAGGGAATCAGCCCCAGCATTTT
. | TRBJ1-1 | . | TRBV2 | CASRGWSQMNTEAFF | TGTGCCAGCAGGGGGTGGAGCCAAATGAACACTGAAGCTTTCTTT
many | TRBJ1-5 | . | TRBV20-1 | CSATTGPADQPQHF | TGCAGTGCTACCACGGGGCCCGCGGATCAGCCCCAGCATTTT
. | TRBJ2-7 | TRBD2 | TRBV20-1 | CSARGQGLAGMSYEQYF | TGCAGTGCTAGAGGGCAGGGACTAGCGGGAATGTCCTACGAGCAGTACTTC
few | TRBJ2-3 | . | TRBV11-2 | CASSLGFGPTSTDTQYF | TGTGCCAGCAGCTTAGGGTTCGGGCCCACTAGCACAGATACGCAGTATTTT
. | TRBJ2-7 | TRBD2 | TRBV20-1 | CSARAKGTSGTGEQYF | TGCAGTGCTAGAGCCAAGGGGACTAGCGGGACTGGCGAGCAGTACTTC
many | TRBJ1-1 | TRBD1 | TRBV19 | CASSNTPGQGTEAFF | TGTGCCAGTAGTAACACTCCGGGACAGGGGACTGAAGCTTTCTTT
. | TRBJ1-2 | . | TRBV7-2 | CASSLGASPGYGCTF | TGTGCCAGCAGCTTAGGAGCAAGCCCCGGGTATGGCTGCACCTTC
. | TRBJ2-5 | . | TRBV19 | CASSIRLALETQYF | TGTGCCAGTAGTATAAGGCTAGCCCTAGAGACCCAGTACTTC
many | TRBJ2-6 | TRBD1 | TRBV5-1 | CASSLHRGSSGANVLTF | TGCGCCAGCAGCTTGCACAGGGGAAGCTCTGGGGCCAACGTCCTGACTTTC
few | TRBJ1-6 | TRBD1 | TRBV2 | CATPRGTGDSPLHF | TGTGCCACCCCCCGGGGGACAGGAGATTCACCCCTCCACTTT
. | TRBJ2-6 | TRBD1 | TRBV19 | CASSPAGQGIAGANVLTF | TGTGCCAGTAGTCCGGCGGGACAGGGGATCGCTGGGGCCAACGTCCTGACTTTC
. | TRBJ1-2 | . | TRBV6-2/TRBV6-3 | CASTLRAGQNYGYTF | TGTGCCAGCACCCTACGCGCCGGACAAAACTATGGCTACACCTTC
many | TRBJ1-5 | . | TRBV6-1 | CASSGHRPNSNQPQHF | TGTGCCAGCAGTGGGCATCGGCCGAATAGCAATCAGCCCCAGCATTTT
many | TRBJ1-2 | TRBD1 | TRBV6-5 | CASSSRQGLGGYTF | TGTGCCAGCAGTTCCCGACAGGGATTAGGTGGCTACACCTTC
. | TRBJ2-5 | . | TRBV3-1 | CASSPPSLVQETQYF | TGTGCCAGCAGCCCCCCATCCCTTGTACAAGAGACCCAGTACTTC
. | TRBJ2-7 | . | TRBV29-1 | CSVESGTYEQYF | TGCAGCGTTGAATCCGGGACCTACGAGCAGTACTTC